The next 5 T cell receptor beta chains were all read from a single sample in a study of blood T cell repertoires in COVID-19. Generated by immunoSEQ multiplex PCR, the TCRdb table keeps only in-frame clones and is missing some. This sample has some 93,000 clones, with around 86% found just once. Sample: peripheral blood. These receptors all stem from a man aged 60 to 75 with acute or convalescent COVID-19.

The chain has TRBV7-2 and TRBJ2-1; 7 nucleotides line up with TRBD1. CDR3 length: 18 residues. Germline V gene lookup returns CDR1 SGHTA and CDR2 FQGNSA. The ends lost 3 bases at V and 7 bases at J; junction bases unmatched: 18. CDR3 protein: CASSLAGTAFSVVNEQFF. Written as DNA, the CDR3 is TGTGCCAGCAGCTTGGCCGGGACAGCTTTCTCGGTAGTAAATGAGCAGTTCTTC.

This chain connects TRBV7-2 to TRBJ2-5; 7 bases align to TRBD2. After removal of 0 bases from V and 5 bases from J, the junction contained 6 bases not matched to a gene. The germline CDR1 and CDR2 sequences are SGHTA and FQGNSA. The CDR3 length is 15 residues. The CDR3 DNA reads TGTGCCAGCAGCTTAGCGGGAGGGCCAGGGGAGACCCAGTACTTC. Its translation: CASSLAGGPGETQYF.

CDR3 amino acids: CASSQGPGRNTEAFF. CDR3 DNA: TGTGCCAGCAGCCAAGGGCCGGGGAGGAACACTGAAGCTTTCTTT. The chain recombines TRBV3-1 (or the pseudogene TRBV3-2) with TRBJ1-1; D gene unclear. The CDR3 spans 15 residues. Germline CDR1 reads LGHDT; CDR2 reads YNNKEL (reference sequence). Between the trimmed V and J ends, which lost 1 base and 1 base, there was a span of 10 bases.

V gene TRBV2 combines with J gene TRBJ1-6, with TRBD1 identical over 7 bases. Germline CDR1 is SNHLY and CDR2 is FYNNEI. The ends lost 5 bases at V and 10 bases at J; junction bases unmatched: 5. The CDR3 spans 13 residues. The CDR3 DNA is TGTGCCAGCAGTAATACAGGGGAATCACCCCTCCACTTT. The encoded protein is CASSNTGESPLHF.

The chain has TRBV11-1 and TRBJ2-7; 11 bases align to TRBD2. The junction had 7 bases not matched to a gene; V was cut back by 0 bases and J by 6 bases. This CDR3 has 16 amino acids. The V gene's germline CDR1 is SGHAT and CDR2 FQDESV (reference sequence). The CDR3 region is CASSLAASGRPLEQYF. CDR3 coding DNA: TGTGCCAGCAGCTTAGCGGCTAGCGGGAGGCCCCTCGAGCAGTACTTC.